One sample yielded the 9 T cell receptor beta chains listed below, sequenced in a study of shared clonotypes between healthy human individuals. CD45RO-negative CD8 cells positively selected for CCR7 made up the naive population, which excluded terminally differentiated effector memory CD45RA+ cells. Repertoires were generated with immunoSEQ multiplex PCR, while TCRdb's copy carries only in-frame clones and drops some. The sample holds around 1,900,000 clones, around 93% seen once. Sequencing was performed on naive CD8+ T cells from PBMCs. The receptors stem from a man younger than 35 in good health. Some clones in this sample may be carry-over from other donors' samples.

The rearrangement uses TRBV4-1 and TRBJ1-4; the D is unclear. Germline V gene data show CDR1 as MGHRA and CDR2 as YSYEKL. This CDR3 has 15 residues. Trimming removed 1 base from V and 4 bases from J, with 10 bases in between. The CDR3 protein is CASSQVERINEKLFF. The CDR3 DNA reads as TGCGCCAGCAGCCAAGTGGAACGAATTAATGAAAAACTGTTTTTT.

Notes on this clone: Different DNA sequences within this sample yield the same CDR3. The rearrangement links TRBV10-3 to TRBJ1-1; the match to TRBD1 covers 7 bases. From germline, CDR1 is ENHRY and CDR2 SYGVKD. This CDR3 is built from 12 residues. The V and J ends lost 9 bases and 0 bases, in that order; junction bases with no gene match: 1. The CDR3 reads CAIGTVNTEAFF. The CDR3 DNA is TGTGCCATTGGGACAGTGAACACTGAAGCTTTCTTT.

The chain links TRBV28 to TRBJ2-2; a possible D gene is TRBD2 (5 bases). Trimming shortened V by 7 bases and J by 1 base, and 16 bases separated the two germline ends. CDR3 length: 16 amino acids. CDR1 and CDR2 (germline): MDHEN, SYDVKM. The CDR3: CASNASPRVNTGELFF. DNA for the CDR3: TGTGCCAGCAATGCTAGCCCGAGGGTGAACACCGGGGAGCTGTTTTTT.

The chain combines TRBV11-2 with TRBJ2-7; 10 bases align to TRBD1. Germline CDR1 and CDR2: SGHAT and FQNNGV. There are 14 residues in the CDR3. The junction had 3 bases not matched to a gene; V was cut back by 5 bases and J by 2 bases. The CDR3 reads CASSRGTGAYEQYF. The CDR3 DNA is TGTGCCAGCAGCCGGGGGACAGGGGCCTACGAGCAGTACTTC.

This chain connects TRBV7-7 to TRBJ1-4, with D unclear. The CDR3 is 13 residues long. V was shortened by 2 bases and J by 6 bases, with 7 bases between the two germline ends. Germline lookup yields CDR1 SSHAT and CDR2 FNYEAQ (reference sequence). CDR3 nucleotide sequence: TGTGCCAGCAGCTTAAACATCGATGAAAAACTGTTTTTT. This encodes CASSLNIDEKLFF. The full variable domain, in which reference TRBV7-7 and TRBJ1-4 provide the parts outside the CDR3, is GAGVSQSPRYKVTKRGQDVTLRCDPISSHATLYWYQQALGQGPEFLTYFNYEAQPDKSGLPSDRFSAERPEGSISTLTIQRTEQRDSAMYRCASSLNIDEKLFFGSGTQLSVL.

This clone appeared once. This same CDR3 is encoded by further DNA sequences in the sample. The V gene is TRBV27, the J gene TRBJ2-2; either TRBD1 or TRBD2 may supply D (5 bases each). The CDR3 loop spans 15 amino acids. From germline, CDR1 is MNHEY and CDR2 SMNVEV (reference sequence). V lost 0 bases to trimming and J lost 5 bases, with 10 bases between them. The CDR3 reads CASSLSRGGTGELFF. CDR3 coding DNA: TGTGCCAGCAGTTTATCGCGTGGGGGAACCGGGGAGCTGTTTTTT.

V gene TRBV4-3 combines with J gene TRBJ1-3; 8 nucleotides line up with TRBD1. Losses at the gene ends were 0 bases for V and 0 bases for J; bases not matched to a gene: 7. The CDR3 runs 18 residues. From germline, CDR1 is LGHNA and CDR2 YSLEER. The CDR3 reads CASSQDPGGEDSGNTIYF. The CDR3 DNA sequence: TGCGCCAGCAGCCAAGATCCAGGGGGCGAGGACTCTGGAAACACCATATATTTT.

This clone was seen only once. CDR3 DNA sequence: TGTGCCTGGACGTCACTAGCGGGCGAGCAGTACTTC. Its translation: CAWTSLAGEQYF. The rearrangement joins TRBV30 to TRBJ2-7; 9 bases align to TRBD2. Germline CDR1 GTSNPN, CDR2 SVGIG (reference sequence). With V trimmed by 4 bases and J by 6 bases, 4 bases remained unmatched. The CDR3 covers 12 residues.

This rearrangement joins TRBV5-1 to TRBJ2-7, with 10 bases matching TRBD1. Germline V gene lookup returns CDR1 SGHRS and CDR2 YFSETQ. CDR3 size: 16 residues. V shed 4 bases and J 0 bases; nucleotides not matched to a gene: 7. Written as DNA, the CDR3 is TGCGCCAGCAGCCTCCCCCGGACAGGGGGCTCCTACGAGCAGTACTTC. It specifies CASSLPRTGGSYEQYF.